This TCR beta chain was retrieved from a study of CD4 T cells in relation to SARS-CoV-2 and coronaviruses. Across the study: The HLA restriction of the shared crossreactive spike epitopes was mapped. Overall study results and limits: Crossreactivity was assessed only for spike protein, not other viral proteins.

The CDR3 runs 13 residues. V lost 5 bases to trimming and J lost 3 bases, with 9 bases between them. The germline CDR1 and CDR2 sequences are KGHDR and SFDVKD. Details on this clone: The antigen remains undetermined.

Profiling relied on immunoSEQ multiplex PCR, and the TCRdb table lists in-frame clones only, not all of them. Of 40,000 to 50,000 clones listed, 84% were seen once; the top ten hold 1% to 1.5%. The chain combines TRBV24-1 with TRBJ1-2, with D hard to call. The sequence came from an adult with COVID-19. What was sequenced was naive CD4+ T cells from PBMCs, cultured in vitro. As to subset: naive CD4+ T cells isolated by negative enrichment. The CDR3 region has the DNA TGTGCCACCAGTGTGTCGAGGGACTATGGCTACACCTTC. This gives the protein CATSVSRDYGYTF.